This T cell receptor (beta chain) derives from a study of T cells after posttransplantation cyclophosphamide. Germline V gene sequence: CDR1 SEHNR, CDR2 FQNEAQ (reference sequence). The V and J ends lost 4 bases and 0 bases, in that order; junction bases with no gene match: 4. There are 15 residues in the CDR3. Ten or more counts support this clone. Peripheral blood was collected from the related graft donor on the marrow donation day. Assay: immunoSEQ multiplex PCR; the TCRdb copy retains only in-frame clones and omits some. The sample has tens of thousands of clones, none seen only once; the top ten hold 2.5% to 3%.

Sequencing was performed on PBMCs. The chain uses TRBV7-9 and TRBJ1-1; 8 bases line up with TRBD1. This sequence originates from a woman aged 55-70 years in good health, CMV-negative, and a related stem cell transplant donor. The CDR3 coding sequence is TGTGCCAGCAGCTCGGGACAGGCTTTGAACACTGAAGCTTTCTTT. As protein: CASSSGQALNTEAFF. The full variable domain, in which reference TRBV7-9 and TRBJ1-1 provide the parts outside the CDR3, is DTGVSQNPRHKITKRGQNVTFRCDPISEHNRLYWYRQTLGQGPEFLTYFQNEAQLEKSRLLSDRFSAERPKGSFSTLEIQRTEQGDSAMYLCASSSGQALNTEAFFGQGTRLTVV.